The 16 T cell receptor beta chains below were found in one sample sequenced in a study of T cells after yellow fever vaccination. TCRdb itself ran the 5' RACE reads through MiXCR, one entry per CDR3 protein. The table records 500,000 to 550,000 distinct CDR3 sequences, 21% of them present only once. This specimen consisted of PBMCs, obtained less than 25 days after the first yellow fever vaccination. These receptors originate from a man between 18 and 35 years old who received the YFV17D yellow fever vaccine.

This sequence joins TRBV20-1 and TRBJ2-7; D possibly uses TRBD1 or TRBD2 (5 bases each). This CDR3 has 14 residues. In germline, CDR1 is DFQATT, CDR2 SNEGSKA (reference sequence). Trimming took 1 base from V and 3 from J, leaving 13 bases between them. This CDR3 is CSARGSRDVYEQYV. CDR3 sequence (DNA): TGCAGTGCTAGAGGAAGCCGGGACGTCTACGAGCAGTACGTC.

This clonotype occurred a few times. This chain connects TRBV12-3 or TRBV12-4 to TRBJ2-3, with a weak D call TRBD1 (5 bases). V lost 5 bases to trimming and J lost 0 bases, with 9 bases between them. This CDR3 comprises 14 residues. The DNA of the CDR3 is TGTGCCAGCAGTGAGGACATTAGCACAGATACGCAGTATTTT. This translates into CASSEDISTDTQYF.

The rearrangement uses TRBV12-3 or TRBV12-4 and TRBJ1-2; 10 bases map to TRBD1. The CDR3 sequence is 15 residues long. Trimming removed 5 bases from V and 4 bases from J; junction bases left unmatched: 7. The CDR3 sequence is CASSLGQGLSYGYTF. CDR3 sequence (DNA): TGTGCCAGCAGTCTGGGACAGGGGCTCAGCTATGGCTACACCTTC.

This sequence joins TRBV6-5 and TRBJ2-7; either TRBD1 or TRBD2 may supply D (5 bases each). Germline CDR1 and CDR2: MNHEY and SVGAGI. Deletions cut 0 bases from V and 0 bases from J, with 15 bases between. The CDR3 sequence is 17 residues long. The CDR3 nucleotides read TGTGCCAGCAGTTACTCGTGGGAGAAGGGGCGCTCCTACGAGCAGTACTTC. It translates to CASSYSWEKGRSYEQYF.

CDR3 sequence (DNA): TGTGCCAGCAGACGACGGGACAGGGCCTACACCTTC. As protein: CASRRRDRAYTF. The rearrangement joins TRBV6-5 to TRBJ1-2, with 9 bases fitting TRBD1. Germline values: CDR1 MNHEY, CDR2 SVGAGI. J lost 10 bases, V lost 6 bases, and 6 bases had no gene match. The CDR3 totals 12 residues.

The table lists this clonotype with a few counts. The gene calls are TRBV18 and TRBJ2-5; TRBD2 might be the D (5 bases). Germline CDR1 reads KGHSH; CDR2 reads LQKENI. Trimming pared 1 base from V and 5 bases from J, leaving 8 bases between. This CDR3 has 13 residues. The DNA for the CDR3 is TGTGCCAGCTCACCACTAGCGATGGAGACCCAGTACTTC. The encoded protein is CASSPLAMETQYF.

This clonotype was counted only a few times. The chain employs TRBV7-2 and TRBJ2-5; D remains unclear. Germline CDR1 SGHTA, CDR2 FQGNSA. Trimming took 2 bases from V and 4 from J, leaving 14 bases between them. The CDR3 has 15 residues. CDR3 coding DNA: TGTGCCAGCAGCTTAACCGGGTCCTCTGGAGAGACCCAGTACTTC. Protein product: CASSLTGSSGETQYF.

This clonotype showed up just a few times. The chain employs TRBV5-1 and TRBJ2-1, with TRBD1 matching 8 bases. The CDR3 sequence is 16 residues long. CDR1 is SGHRS and CDR2 is YFSETQ in the germline V gene. The trim removed 6 bases at V and 0 bases at J, leaving 8 bases unmatched. The CDR3 spells CASTQGAGSSYNEQFF. CDR3 sequence (DNA): TGCGCCAGCACCCAGGGGGCGGGGAGCTCCTACAATGAGCAGTTCTTC.

This clonotype was counted a few times. V gene TRBV21-1 combines with J gene TRBJ1-2; the D segment call TRBD1 is taken from the table without a DNA check. TRBV21-1 is a known pseudogene. The CDR3 covers 16 residues. The CDR3 coding sequence is TGTGCCAGCAGCAAAGCTGGGGACAGGTTTAACTATGGCTACACCTTC. This translates into CASSKAGDRFNYGYTF.

This chain uses TRBV5-1 with TRBJ2-4, with 7 bases that match TRBD1. Losses at the gene ends were 4 bases for V and 0 bases for J; bases not matched to a gene: 16. This CDR3 spans 19 amino acids. Germline CDR1 and CDR2: SGHRS and YFSETQ. CDR3 sequence: CASSVHMGQLEIAKNIQYF. CDR3 sequence (DNA): TGCGCCAGCAGCGTCCATATGGGACAGCTAGAAATAGCCAAAAACATTCAGTACTTC. Full variable domain (remainder filled in from reference TRBV5-1 and TRBJ2-4): KAGVTQTPRYLIKTRGQQVTLSCSPISGHRSVSWYQQTPGQGLQFLFEYFSETQRNKGNFPGRFSGRQFSNSRSEMNVSTLELGDSALYLCASSVHMGQLEIAKNIQYFGAGTRLSVL.

The V and J genes are TRBV7-8 and TRBJ1-1; D remains ambiguous. The V end lost 3 bases, the J end lost 6 bases, and 11 bases lay between the germline ends. Germline loops: CDR1 SGHVS, CDR2 FQNEAQ. This CDR3 region has 13 residues. CDR3 coding DNA: TGTGCCAGCAGCTTCTTCGGGCGCTCTGAAGCTTTCTTT. Translating it yields CASSFFGRSEAFF.

The chain couples TRBV18 to TRBJ2-6; D not resolved. V was clipped by 6 bases and J by 0 bases, with 15 bases between them. Looked up from germline, CDR1 is KGHSH and CDR2 is LQKENI. This CDR3 contains 17 residues. CDR3 protein: CASSRTSTASGANVLTF. In nucleotides, the CDR3 is TGTGCCAGCTCGCGCACTTCAACAGCCTCTGGGGCCAACGTCCTGACTTTC.

This chain joins TRBV6-2 or TRBV6-3 and TRBJ2-7, with TRBD1 matching 8 bases. The ends lost 6 bases at V and 6 bases at J; junction bases unmatched: 4. The germline V gene encodes CDR1 MNHEY and CDR2 SVGEGT. CDR3 length equals 12 residues. CDR3 amino acids: CASRPDRGEQYV. CDR3 in DNA: TGTGCCAGCAGGCCAGACAGGGGCGAGCAGTACGTC.

In this sample, this clonotype turned up a few times. The genes are TRBV7-9 and TRBJ2-3, with D possibly matching TRBD2 (5 bases). Germline V lookup: CDR1 SEHNR, CDR2 FQNEAQ (reference sequence). Deletions cut 5 bases from V and 4 bases from J, with 10 bases between. The CDR3 covers 13 residues. CDR3 loop: CASSTPEADTQYF. The CDR3 coding sequence is TGTGCCAGCAGCACCCCGGAGGCAGATACGCAGTATTTT.

This clonotype came up many times. The chain carries TRBV28 and TRBJ1-2; unclear D gene. V was clipped by 4 bases and J by 8 bases, with 20 bases between them. The CDR3 totals 15 residues. CDR1 and CDR2 from the germline V gene are MDHEN and SYDVKM. The CDR3: CASSSISAVGRGYTF. The CDR3 DNA is TGTGCCAGCAGTTCGATAAGCGCGGTTGGGCGCGGCTACACCTTC.

This rearrangement joins TRBV28 to TRBJ1-6; D not certain. V was shortened by 2 bases and J by 7 bases, with 15 bases between the two germline ends. Looked up from germline, CDR1 is MDHEN and CDR2 is SYDVKM. CDR3 length equals 16 residues. The CDR3 is CASSLVGNTRNSPLHF. CDR3 nucleotides: TGTGCCAGCAGTTTAGTCGGAAACACGCGGAATTCACCCCTCCACTTT. Combining the CDR3 with reference TRBV28 and TRBJ1-6 gives the whole variable domain DVKVTQSSRYLVKRTGEKVFLECVQDMDHENMFWYRQDPGLGLRLIYFSYDVKMKEKGDIPEGYSVSREKKERFSLILESASTNQTSMYLCASSLVGNTRNSPLHFGNGTRLTVT.